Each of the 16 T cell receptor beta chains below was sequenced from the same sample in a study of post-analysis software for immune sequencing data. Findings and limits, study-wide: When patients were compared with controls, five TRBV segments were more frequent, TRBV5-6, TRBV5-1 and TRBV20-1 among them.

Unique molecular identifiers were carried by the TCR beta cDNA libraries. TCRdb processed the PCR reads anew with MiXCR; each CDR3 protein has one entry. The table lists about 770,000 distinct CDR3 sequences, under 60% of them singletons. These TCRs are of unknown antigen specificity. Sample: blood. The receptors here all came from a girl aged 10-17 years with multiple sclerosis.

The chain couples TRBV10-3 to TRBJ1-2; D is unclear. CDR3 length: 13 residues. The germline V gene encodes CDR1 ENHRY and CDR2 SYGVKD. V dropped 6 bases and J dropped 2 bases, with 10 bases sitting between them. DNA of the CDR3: TGTGCCATCAGGGGTGACGGAAACTATGGCTACACCTTC. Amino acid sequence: CAIRGDGNYGYTF.

CDR3 DNA sequence: TGTGCCTGGAGTCCGGGGAGAACCCTTTACCAAGAGACCCAGTACTTC. Amino acid sequence: CAWSPGRTLYQETQYF. The genes are TRBV30 and TRBJ2-5, with D perhaps matching TRBD2 (5 bases). Trimming stripped 2 bases from V and 0 bases from J, with 16 bases between. Looked up from germline, CDR1 is GTSNPN and CDR2 is SVGIG (reference sequence). There are 16 residues in the CDR3.

CDR3 nucleotide sequence: TGTGCCATCAGGGAGACTAGCGGGAGTGGGAATGAGCAGTTCTTC. This encodes CAIRETSGSGNEQFF. The chain joins TRBV10-3 to TRBJ2-1, with TRBD2 identical over 12 bases. Germline V lookup: CDR1 ENHRY, CDR2 SYGVKD. The CDR3 covers 15 residues. The trim removed 6 bases at V and 7 bases at J, leaving 7 bases unmatched.

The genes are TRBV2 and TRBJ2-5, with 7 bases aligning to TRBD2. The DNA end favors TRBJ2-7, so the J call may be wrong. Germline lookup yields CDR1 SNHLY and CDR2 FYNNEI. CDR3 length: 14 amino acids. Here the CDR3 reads CASRGGGRGVEQYF. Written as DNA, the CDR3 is TGTGCCAGCAGGGGCGGCGGGAGAGGGGTCGAGCAGTACTTC.

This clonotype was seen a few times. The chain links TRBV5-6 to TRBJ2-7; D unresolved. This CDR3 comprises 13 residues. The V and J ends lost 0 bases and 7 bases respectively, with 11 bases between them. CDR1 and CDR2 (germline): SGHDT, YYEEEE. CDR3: CASSLVAVREQYF. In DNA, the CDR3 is TGTGCCAGCAGCTTGGTGGCAGTGCGGGAGCAGTACTTC.

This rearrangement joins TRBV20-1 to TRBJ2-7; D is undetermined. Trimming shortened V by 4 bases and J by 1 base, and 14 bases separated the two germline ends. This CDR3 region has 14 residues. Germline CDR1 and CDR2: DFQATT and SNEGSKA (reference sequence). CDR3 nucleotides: TGCAGTGCTATATCCCTTCGATTATCCTACGAGCAGTACTTC. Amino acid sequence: CSAISLRLSYEQYF.

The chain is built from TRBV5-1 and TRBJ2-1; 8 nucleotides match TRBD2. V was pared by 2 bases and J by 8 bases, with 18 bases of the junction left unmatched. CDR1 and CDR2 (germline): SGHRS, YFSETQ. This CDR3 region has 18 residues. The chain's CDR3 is CASSFSYPRLALIDEQFF. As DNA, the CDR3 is TGCGCCAGCAGCTTTTCTTACCCACGACTAGCGTTAATTGATGAGCAGTTCTTC. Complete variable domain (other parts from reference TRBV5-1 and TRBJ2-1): KAGVTQTPRYLIKTRGQQVTLSCSPISGHRSVSWYQQTPGQGLQFLFEYFSETQRNKGNFPGRFSGRQFSNSRSEMNVSTLELGDSALYLCASSFSYPRLALIDEQFFGPGTRLTVL.

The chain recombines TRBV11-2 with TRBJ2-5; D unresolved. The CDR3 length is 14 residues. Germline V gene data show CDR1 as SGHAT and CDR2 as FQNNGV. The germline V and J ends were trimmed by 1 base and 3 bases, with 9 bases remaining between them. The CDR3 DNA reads TGTGCCAGCAGCTTAGTAGCCCCCGAAGAGACCCAGTACTTC. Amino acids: CASSLVAPEETQYF.

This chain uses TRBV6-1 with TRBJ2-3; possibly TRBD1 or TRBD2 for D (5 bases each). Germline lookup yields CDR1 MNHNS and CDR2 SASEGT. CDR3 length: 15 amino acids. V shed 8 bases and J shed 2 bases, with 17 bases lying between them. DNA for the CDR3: TGTGCCAGCGCCTCGGGACGCCCTAACACAGATACGCAGTATTTT. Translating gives CASASGRPNTDTQYF.

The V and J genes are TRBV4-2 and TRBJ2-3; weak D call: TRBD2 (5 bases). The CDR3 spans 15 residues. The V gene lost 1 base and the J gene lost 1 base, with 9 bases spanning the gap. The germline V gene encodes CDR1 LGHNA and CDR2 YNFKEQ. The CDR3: CASSQGGSRTDTQYF. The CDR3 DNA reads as TGTGCCAGCAGCCAAGGCGGGTCTCGCACAGATACGCAGTATTTT.

The CDR3 loop is CASSLVSSRGDEQFF. The DNA for the CDR3 is TGCGCCAGCAGCTTGGTGTCTAGTCGCGGGGATGAGCAGTTCTTC. The chain has TRBV5-1 and TRBJ2-1, with D possibly matching TRBD2 (6 bases). V was clipped by 0 bases and J by 8 bases, with 15 bases between them. CDR3 length: 15 amino acids. From germline, CDR1 is SGHRS and CDR2 YFSETQ.

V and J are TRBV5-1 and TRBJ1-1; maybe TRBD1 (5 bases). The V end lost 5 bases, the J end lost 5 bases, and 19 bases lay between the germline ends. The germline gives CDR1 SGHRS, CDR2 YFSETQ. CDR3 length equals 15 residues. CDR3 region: CASSHEWGGSTEAFF. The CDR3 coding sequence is TGCGCCAGCAGTCACGAATGGGGGGGGTCTACTGAAGCTTTCTTT.

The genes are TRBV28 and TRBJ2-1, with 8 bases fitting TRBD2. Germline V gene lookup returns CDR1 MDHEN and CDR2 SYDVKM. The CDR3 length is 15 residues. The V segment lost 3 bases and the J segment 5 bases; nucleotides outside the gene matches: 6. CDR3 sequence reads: CASSLSGSRHNEQFF. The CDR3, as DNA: TGTGCCAGCAGTTTGAGCGGGAGTAGACACAATGAGCAGTTCTTC.

CDR3 coding DNA: TGTGCCAGTAGTATTAAGGGACAGTCCAATCAGCCCCAGCATTTT. This translates into CASSIKGQSNQPQHF. J is TRBJ1-5 and V is TRBV19; 7 bases fit TRBD1. This CDR3 is built from 15 residues. After removal of 3 bases from V and 3 bases from J, the junction contained 5 bases not matched to a gene. Germline V CDR1 and CDR2: LNHDA, SQIVND (reference sequence).

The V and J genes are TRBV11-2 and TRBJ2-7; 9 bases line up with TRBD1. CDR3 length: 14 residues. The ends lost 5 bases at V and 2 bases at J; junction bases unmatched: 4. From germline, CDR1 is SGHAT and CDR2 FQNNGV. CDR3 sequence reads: CASSIQGATYEQYF. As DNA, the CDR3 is TGTGCCAGCAGCATACAGGGGGCCACCTACGAGCAGTACTTC.

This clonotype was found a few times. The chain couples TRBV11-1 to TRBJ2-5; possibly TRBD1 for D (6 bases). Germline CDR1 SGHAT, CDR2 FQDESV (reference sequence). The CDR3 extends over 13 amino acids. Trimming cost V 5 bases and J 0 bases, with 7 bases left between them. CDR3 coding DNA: TGTGCCAGCAGCCAGGGGAACCAAGAGACCCAGTACTTC. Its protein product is CASSQGNQETQYF.